The 32 T cell receptor beta chains below come from one sample, sequenced in a study of control samples from healthy donors and cancer patients. This table comes from immunoSEQ multiplex PCR, and its TCRdb copy is limited to in-frame clones, with some not included. This table has roughly 120,000 clones, around nine tenths appearing once. The sample taken for sequencing was blood. These receptors all come from a human donor in good health. The donor label of this sample is uncertain.

The gene calls are TRBV6-5 and TRBJ1-2, with 7 bases that match TRBD1. Per germline, CDR1 MNHEY and CDR2 SVGAGI. The CDR3 runs to 11 residues. Losses at the gene ends were 10 bases for V and 13 bases for J; bases not matched to a gene: 12. The CDR3 here is CATTPMGTVTF. The CDR3 DNA follows: TGTGCCACAACCCCCATGGGGACAGTCACCTTC.

V usage is TRBV11-2 and J usage is TRBJ1-2; D is unresolved. Trimming cost V 0 bases and J 0 bases, with 8 bases left between them. The CDR3 spans 15 residues. In germline, CDR1 is SGHAT, CDR2 FQNNGV. CDR3 nucleotide sequence: TGTGCCAGCAGCTTAGATCCAGGAGCTAACTATGGCTACACCTTC. Translation gives CASSLDPGANYGYTF.

The chain is built from TRBV18 and TRBJ2-2, with D tentatively TRBD1 (6 bases). In germline, CDR1 is KGHSH, CDR2 LQKENI. This CDR3 contains 13 residues. Trimming took off 8 bases at V and 6 bases at J, with 13 bases between the two ends. The CDR3, as DNA: TGTGCCAGCCGCCGGGACATGTCCGGGGAGCTGTTTTTT. This translates into CASRRDMSGELFF.

V gene TRBV2 combines with J gene TRBJ1-2; D might be TRBD1 (5 bases). This CDR3 comprises 13 residues. The V end lost 4 bases, the J end lost 4 bases, and 10 bases lay between the germline ends. The V gene's germline CDR1 is SNHLY and CDR2 FYNNEI. CDR3: CASSGGRSYGYTF. In DNA form, the CDR3 reads TGTGCCAGCAGTGGGGGCAGGAGCTATGGCTACACCTTC.

The chain combines TRBV9 with TRBJ2-3, with TRBD1 as a possible D gene (6 bases). Trimming removed 3 bases from V and 0 bases from J, with 14 bases in between. The CDR3 totals 16 residues. Germline CDR1 and CDR2: SGDLS and YYNGEE. CDR3 sequence reads: CASSDTGTSSTDTQYF. CDR3 DNA: TGTGCCAGCAGCGATACCGGGACATCTAGCACAGATACGCAGTATTTT.

The CDR3 spells CASSLEGASSYNSPLHF. As DNA, the CDR3 is TGCGCCAGCAGCTTGGAAGGGGCGAGCTCCTATAATTCACCCCTCCACTTT. This sequence joins TRBV5-1 and TRBJ1-6; tentative D call: TRBD1 (5 bases). Per the germline V gene, CDR1 is SGHRS and CDR2 is YFSETQ. The length of the CDR3 is 17 residues. The V gene lost 0 bases and the J gene lost 0 bases, with 10 bases spanning the gap.

This CDR3 reads CASSRLMGRTEAFF. In DNA form, the CDR3 reads TGTGCCAGCAGCCGATTGATGGGACGCACTGAAGCTTTCTTT. The chain employs TRBV11-2 and TRBJ1-1, with D possibly TRBD1 on 5 matching bases. V was cut by 5 bases and J by 4 bases, with 14 bases left in between. Germline V gene sequence: CDR1 SGHAT, CDR2 FQNNGV. CDR3 length equals 14 residues.

The genes are TRBV27 and TRBJ2-1, with a weak D call TRBD1 (6 bases). In germline, CDR1 is MNHEY, CDR2 SMNVEV (reference sequence). The V and J ends lost 5 bases and 6 bases respectively, with 8 bases between them. This CDR3 has 12 residues. CDR3 sequence (DNA): TGTGCCAGCAGTATACAGGGCAATGAGCAGTTCTTC. Translated, it gives CASSIQGNEQFF.

This clone was counted only a few times. This rearrangement joins TRBV19 to TRBJ1-2, with D uncertain. CDR1 and CDR2 from the germline V gene are LNHDA and SQIVND (reference sequence). Deletions cut 4 bases from V and 2 bases from J, with 8 bases between. This CDR3 spans 13 amino acids. CDR3 sequence (DNA): TGTGCCAGTAGTACGGCAGACAACTATGGCTACACCTTC. Residues: CASSTADNYGYTF.

The chain joins TRBV12-5 to TRBJ2-3; 8 bases agree with TRBD2. CDR3 length equals 17 residues. The germline gives CDR1 LGHNT, CDR2 FRNRAP. The V and J ends lost 2 bases and 0 bases, in that order; junction bases with no gene match: 7. As DNA, the CDR3 is TGTGCTAGTGGTTTGCGTGGCGGGGGGTTAAGCACAGATACGCAGTATTTT. Protein product: CASGLRGGGLSTDTQYF.

The chain has TRBV5-5 and TRBJ1-1; TRBD1 aligns across 8 bases. The V gene end was trimmed by 1 base and the J gene end by 5 bases; junction bases not matched to a gene: 4. Germline V lookup: CDR1 SGHKS, CDR2 YYEKEE (reference sequence). The CDR3 sequence is 14 residues long. DNA of the CDR3: TGTGCCAGCAGCTTGCAGGGGGCGAAAACTGAAGCTTTCTTT. It yields the protein CASSLQGAKTEAFF.

This clone was detected only once. V usage is TRBV12-3 or TRBV12-4 and J usage is TRBJ2-1; no clear D gene. This CDR3 is built from 12 residues. With 3 bases removed from V and 9 bases from J, the gap between germline ends came to 9 bases. DNA for the CDR3: TGTGCCAGCAGTTTGTTACAAGGTGAGCAGTTCTTC. This codes for CASSLLQGEQFF.

The rearrangement links TRBV18 to TRBJ1-1; D gene ambiguous. CDR1 and CDR2 from the germline V gene are KGHSH and LQKENI. V shed 5 bases and J shed 0 bases, with 7 bases lying between them. The length of the CDR3 is 13 residues. CDR3 DNA sequence: TGTGCCAGCTCAGTGGGCGTGAACACTGAAGCTTTCTTT. This sequence encodes CASSVGVNTEAFF.

The V gene is TRBV4-3, the J gene TRBJ1-6, with a possible D match to TRBD1 (5 bases). This CDR3 has 15 residues. The germline CDR1 and CDR2 sequences are LGHNA and YSLEER. The germline V and J ends were trimmed by 0 bases and 7 bases, with 10 bases remaining between them. CDR3 in DNA: TGCGCCAGCAGCCAAGACAGGGCTCTCAATTCACCCCTCCACTTT. Encoded protein: CASSQDRALNSPLHF.

The chain uses TRBV28 and TRBJ2-7, with D unclear. Trimming removed 4 bases at V and 7 bases at J, with 14 bases between. Germline V gives CDR1 MDHEN, CDR2 SYDVKM. The CDR3 is made up of 13 amino acids. The CDR3 sequence is CASSSTPPFEQYF. CDR3 in DNA: TGTGCCAGCAGTTCTACCCCACCTTTTGAGCAGTACTTC.

The chain carries TRBV2 and TRBJ1-1; D perhaps matches TRBD1 (5 bases). Looked up from germline, CDR1 is SNHLY and CDR2 is FYNNEI. CDR3 length equals 12 residues. Trimming cost V 8 bases and J 2 bases, with 9 bases left between them. The CDR3 is CASWGYNTEAFF. CDR3 coding DNA: TGTGCCAGCTGGGGGTATAACACTGAAGCTTTCTTT.

The chain has TRBV7-9 and TRBJ2-3, with TRBD2 as a possible D gene (7 bases). The CDR3 consists of 13 residues. V was cut by 5 bases and J by 2 bases, with 8 bases left in between. Germline CDR1 SEHNR, CDR2 FQNEAQ (reference sequence). Written as DNA, the CDR3 is TGTGCCAGCAGCGGGGGGGCCACAGATACGCAGTATTTT. It specifies CASSGGATDTQYF.

The J gene is TRBJ1-3, the V gene TRBV30, with 10 bases aligning to TRBD1. J was trimmed by 8 bases and V by 1 base; bases with no gene match: 2. The CDR3 extends over 13 amino acids. Per the germline V gene, CDR1 is GTSNPN and CDR2 is SVGIG (reference sequence). The CDR3 protein is CAWSGDRGDTIYF. DNA of the CDR3: TGTGCCTGGAGTGGGGACAGGGGAGACACCATATATTTT.

The V and J genes are TRBV6-6 and TRBJ1-4, with D hard to call. With 6 bases removed from V and 0 bases from J, the gap between germline ends came to 17 bases. This CDR3 spans 17 amino acids. Germline assignment: CDR1 MNHNY and CDR2 SVGAGI (reference sequence). CDR3: CASSRTLTESTNEKLFF. The CDR3 bases are TGTGCCAGCAGCCGAACTCTGACGGAATCAACTAATGAAAAACTGTTTTTT.

In nucleotides, the CDR3 is TGTGCCAGCAGTGAAGACGCCAATGCGGTCTCTGAAGCTTTCTTT. Its translation is CASSEDANAVSEAFF. The V gene is TRBV2, the J gene TRBJ1-1; D is uncertain. Germline CDR1 and CDR2: SNHLY and FYNNEI. The CDR3 contains 15 residues. Trimming stripped 1 base from V and 6 bases from J, with 15 bases between.

This clone has only one observation. V gene TRBV27 combines with J gene TRBJ1-5; no definite D call. Germline V gene sequence: CDR1 MNHEY, CDR2 SMNVEV (reference sequence). Trimming cost V 2 bases and J 4 bases, with 6 bases left between them. CDR3 size: 13 residues. Here the CDR3 DNA reads TGTGCCAGCAGTTTAAGAGCGAATCAGCCCCAGCATTTT. This gives the protein CASSLRANQPQHF.

The chain is built from TRBV5-4 and TRBJ1-1; a possible D gene is TRBD1 (5 bases). Germline-derived CDR1 and CDR2 are SGHNT and YYREEE (reference sequence). The germline V and J ends were trimmed by 0 bases and 4 bases, with 10 bases remaining between them. This CDR3 has 14 amino acids. The chain's CDR3 is CASSLGGSSTEAFF. As DNA, the CDR3 is TGTGCCAGCAGCTTGGGGGGCTCGAGCACTGAAGCTTTCTTT.

The chain combines TRBV6-5 with TRBJ2-2; 7 bases align to TRBD1. The length of the CDR3 is 14 residues. With 7 bases clipped from V and 6 bases from J, the junction kept 8 bases outside the gene matches. CDR1 is MNHEY and CDR2 is SVGAGI in the germline V gene. The CDR3 loop reads CASTPIDRAGELFF. CDR3 in DNA: TGTGCCAGCACCCCCATAGACAGGGCCGGGGAGCTGTTTTTT.

The chain recombines TRBV5-1 with TRBJ2-3; perhaps D is TRBD1 or TRBD2 (5 bases each). The CDR3 contains 14 residues. Germline CDR1 is SGHRS and CDR2 is YFSETQ. V lost 4 bases and J 2 bases, leaving 11 bases between the germline ends. DNA for the CDR3: TGCGCCAGCAGCCCGGGACCCTACACAGATACGCAGTATTTT. Translating gives CASSPGPYTDTQYF.

This rearrangement joins TRBV7-8 to TRBJ2-5; 7 bases are shared with TRBD1. Germline assignment: CDR1 SGHVS and CDR2 FQNEAQ. The CDR3 spans 14 residues. Trimming removed 1 base from V and 2 bases from J; junction bases left unmatched: 1. The CDR3 loop reads CASSLGGQQETQYF. DNA for the CDR3: TGTGCCAGCAGCTTAGGGGGACAGCAAGAGACCCAGTACTTC. Combining the CDR3 with reference TRBV7-8 and TRBJ2-5 gives the whole variable domain GAGVSQSPRYKVAKRGQDVALRCDPISGHVSLFWYQQALGQGPEFLTYFQNEAQLDKSGLPSDRFFAERPEGSVSTLKIQRTQQEDSAVYLCASSLGGQQETQYFGPGTRLLVL.

The CDR3 here is CASSSYPGQGTKNIQYF. The DNA of the CDR3 is TGTGCCAGCAGCTCATACCCGGGACAGGGGACCAAAAACATTCAGTACTTC. V is TRBV7-9 and J is TRBJ2-4, with 10 bases fitting TRBD1. Germline V gives CDR1 SEHNR, CDR2 FQNEAQ (reference sequence). CDR3 size: 17 residues. Trimming cost V 4 bases and J 2 bases; bases outside gene matches: 8.

The rearrangement uses TRBV27 and TRBJ2-3; no clear D gene. CDR3 size: 16 residues. From germline, CDR1 is MNHEY and CDR2 SMNVEV (reference sequence). Trimming pared 6 bases from V and 2 bases from J, leaving 18 bases between. CDR3: CASRPSTARHTDTQYF. The CDR3 DNA follows: TGTGCCAGCAGGCCCTCGACGGCGCGGCACACAGATACGCAGTATTTT.

The chain joins TRBV25-1 to TRBJ1-6; 7 nucleotides match TRBD1. The V gene's germline CDR1 is MGHDK and CDR2 SYGVNS. The CDR3 is 15 residues long. Germline trimming cut 0 bases from V and 10 bases from J; bases unmatched to any gene: 6. DNA of the CDR3: TGTGCCAGCAGTGAATACGAGGGGGCCAAATCACCCCTCCACTTT. The encoded protein is CASSEYEGAKSPLHF.

The chain links TRBV10-2 to TRBJ2-5; D is unresolved. The germline gives CDR1 WSHSY, CDR2 SAAADI. This CDR3 spans 11 amino acids. V lost 6 bases to trimming and J lost 0 bases, with 2 bases between them. Written as DNA, the CDR3 is TGCGCCAGCAGCTACCAAGAGACCCAGTACTTC. Protein sequence: CASSYQETQYF.

The count of this clone is one. V gene TRBV13 combines with J gene TRBJ2-2; 7 nucleotides align to TRBD1. The junction had 7 bases not matched to a gene; V was cut back by 5 bases and J by 4 bases. The CDR3 consists of 15 residues. Germline loops: CDR1 PRHDT, CDR2 FYEKMQ (reference sequence). CDR3 sequence reads: CASSHRDSRTGELFF. CDR3 bases: TGTGCCAGCAGCCACCGGGACAGCCGCACCGGGGAGCTGTTTTTT.

This clone was seen once. The chain employs TRBV5-1 and TRBJ2-2, with 10 bases aligning to TRBD2. From germline, CDR1 is SGHRS and CDR2 YFSETQ. The CDR3 covers 16 residues. The junction had 4 bases not matched to a gene; V was cut back by 4 bases and J by 1 base. DNA of the CDR3: TGCGCCAGCAGCACGTCTAGCGGGGGGAACACCGGGGAGCTGTTTTTT. Translating it yields CASSTSSGGNTGELFF. The complete variable domain, with remaining parts taken from reference TRBV5-1 and TRBJ2-2, reads KAGVTQTPRYLIKTRGQQVTLSCSPISGHRSVSWYQQTPGQGLQFLFEYFSETQRNKGNFPGRFSGRQFSNSRSEMNVSTLELGDSALYLCASSTSSGGNTGELFFGEGSRLTVL.

This clone turned up a few times. The chain uses TRBV10-3 and TRBJ2-1, with 9 bases aligning to TRBD1. In germline, CDR1 is ENHRY, CDR2 SYGVKD. The CDR3 has 16 residues. After removal of 6 bases from V and 4 bases from J, the junction contained 10 bases not matched to a gene. The CDR3 nucleotides are TGTGCCATCAGGCCCGGGACAGGGATGGGGTACAATGAGCAGTTCTTC. It codes for CAIRPGTGMGYNEQFF.